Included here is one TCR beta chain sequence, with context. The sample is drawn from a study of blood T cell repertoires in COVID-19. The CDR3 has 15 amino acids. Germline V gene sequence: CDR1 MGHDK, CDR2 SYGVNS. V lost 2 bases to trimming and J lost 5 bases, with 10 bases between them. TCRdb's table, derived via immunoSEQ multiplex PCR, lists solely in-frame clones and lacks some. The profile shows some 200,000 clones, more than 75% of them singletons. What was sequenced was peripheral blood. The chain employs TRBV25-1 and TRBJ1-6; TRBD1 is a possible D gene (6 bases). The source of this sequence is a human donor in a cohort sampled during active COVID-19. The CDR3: CASSELRTDNSPLHF. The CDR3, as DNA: TGTGCCAGCAGTGAACTCAGGACAGATAATTCACCCCTCCACTTT.